The sequence of this T cell receptor (beta chain) was determined in a study of T cell repertoires in ileal Crohn's disease. Overall study: About half of patients got postoperative therapy: roughly 12 thiopurines, 18 anti-TNF.

Per sample, roughly 500 nanograms of biopsy DNA were TCRB immunosequenced. This table comes from immunoSEQ multiplex PCR, and its TCRdb copy is limited to in-frame clones, with some not included. This table has about 15,000 clones, more than 55% appearing once. The CDR3 consists of 14 residues. Germline loops: CDR1 MNHEY, CDR2 SVGAGI. Trimming stripped 5 bases from V and 5 bases from J, with 13 bases between. As regards this clone: Additional DNA sequences in this sample encode the identical CDR3.

The source is an adult with Crohn's disease. The specimen sequenced was ileal tissue. The chain has TRBV6-5 and TRBJ1-5, with D perhaps matching TRBD1 (6 bases). The CDR3 DNA is TGTGCCAGCAGTAAACAGGGTCGCGATCAGCCCCAGCATTTT. Its translation: CASSKQGRDQPQHF.